These 9 T cell receptor beta chains originate from one sample sequenced in a study of T-cell reconstitution after alpha-beta-depleted transplantation in children. Preparation of the TCRbeta library used unique molecular identifiers. TCRdb reanalysed the PCR reads using MiXCR and keeps one entry per CDR3 protein. The sample carries roughly 150,000 distinct CDR3 sequences, 11% recorded once. The sample was PBMCs, taken before TCRalphabeta/CD19-depleted stem cell transplant. The receptors here all came from a boy aged 2 to 10 with acute myeloid leukemia, due to receive a stem cell transplant.

This clonotype has ten or more counts. This chain joins TRBV10-3 and TRBJ2-3; D remains ambiguous. The germline gives CDR1 ENHRY, CDR2 SYGVKD. The CDR3 covers 12 residues. V dropped 6 bases and J dropped 0 bases, with 4 bases sitting between them. DNA for the CDR3: TGTGCCATCAGGACTAGCACAGATACGCAGTATTTT. Translating it yields CAIRTSTDTQYF.

This clonotype was picked up many times. This chain uses TRBV5-1 with TRBJ1-3; 9 bases are shared with TRBD1. V was pared by 0 bases and J by 2 bases, with 3 bases of the junction left unmatched. The CDR3 spans 16 residues. CDR1 SGHRS and CDR2 YFSETQ come from the germline V gene. CDR3 loop: CASSLERQGAGNTIYF. In nucleotides, the CDR3 is TGCGCCAGCAGCTTGGAGAGACAGGGGGCTGGAAACACCATATATTTT.

This clonotype was observed at least ten times. The V gene is TRBV28, the J gene TRBJ2-5; D possibly corresponds to TRBD1 (5 bases). V gave up 3 bases and J gave up 3 bases, with 11 bases separating them. CDR3 length equals 14 residues. Per the germline V gene, CDR1 is MDHEN and CDR2 is SYDVKM. CDR3 sequence reads: CASSFYQGEETQYF. Written as DNA, the CDR3 is TGTGCCAGCAGTTTTTATCAGGGTGAAGAGACCCAGTACTTC.

This clonotype appeared many times. The gene calls are TRBV12-3 or TRBV12-4 and TRBJ2-2, with TRBD2 matching over 7 bases. The CDR3 is 16 amino acids. V lost 6 bases, J lost 2 bases, and 9 bases stayed unmatched. In DNA, the CDR3 is TGTGCCAGCAGACCACCGGGACTACGAAACACCGGGGAGCTGTTTTTT. Encoded protein: CASRPPGLRNTGELFF.

As to this clonotype: One base away lies a much larger clone, so this may be a sequencing read error. This chain joins TRBV3-1 and TRBJ2-1, with 8 positions matching TRBD2. Per the germline V gene, CDR1 is LGHDT and CDR2 is YNNKEL (reference sequence). CDR3 length: 14 amino acids. The CDR3 sequence: CASSPGGVYNEPFF. CDR3 nucleotide sequence: TGTGCCAGCAGCCCGGGGGGGGTCTACAATGAGCCGTTCTTC.

This clonotype showed up many times. The rearrangement joins TRBV27 to TRBJ2-1, with 9 bases lining up with TRBD2. This CDR3 has 17 residues. The germline CDR1 and CDR2 sequences are MNHEY and SMNVEV (reference sequence). Germline trimming cut 3 bases from V and 6 bases from J; bases unmatched to any gene: 12. This CDR3 is CASSFSAGGGVVNEQFF. As DNA, the CDR3 is TGTGCCAGCAGTTTTTCGGCGGGAGGGGGGGTGGTCAATGAGCAGTTCTTC.

J is TRBJ1-5 and V is TRBV12-3 or TRBV12-4; D unclear. Trimming took off 1 base at V and 1 base at J, with 8 bases between the two ends. The CDR3 sequence is 15 residues long. The CDR3 DNA follows: TGTGCCAGCAGTTTAGGCGTTTACAGCAATCAGCCCCAGCATTTT. It translates to CASSLGVYSNQPQHF.

This clonotype was picked up many times. The chain is built from TRBV25-1 and TRBJ2-1, with a weak D call TRBD2 (6 bases). CDR1 MGHDK and CDR2 SYGVNS come from the germline V gene. Trimming cost V 11 bases and J 5 bases, with 13 bases left between them. CDR3 length: 12 residues. The CDR3: CAGGTFNNEQFF. The CDR3 DNA is TGTGCCGGGGGGACCTTTAACAATGAGCAGTTCTTC.

This clonotype came up many times. This chain connects TRBV6-5 to TRBJ2-7; TRBD2 matches 12 bases. The CDR3 contains 18 residues. Looked up from germline, CDR1 is MNHEY and CDR2 is SVGAGI. V lost 2 bases, J lost 3 bases, and 11 bases stayed unmatched. This CDR3 is CASSYGGTSGWTVYEQYF. CDR3 sequence (DNA): TGTGCCAGCAGTTACGGCGGGACTAGCGGGTGGACGGTCTACGAGCAGTACTTC.